The 26 T cell receptor beta chains below all came from one sample that was sequenced in a study of blood T cells in healthy people across ages. Combining a sample-barcoded 5' primer with a J-beta primer mix, a second PCR ran for roughly 7 to 11 cycles. TCRdb re-analysed the 5' RACE reads in MiXCR, keeping a single row per CDR3 protein. This table holds over 600,000 distinct CDR3 sequences, about 42% found once. Material for sequencing was blood. These receptor sequences come from a man older than 75 in good health.

This clonotype has just a few counts. The chain joins TRBV7-9 to TRBJ2-1, with 13 bases fitting TRBD2. V lost 5 bases to trimming and J lost 9 bases; unmatched junction nucleotides: 16. Germline assignment: CDR1 SEHNR and CDR2 FQNEAQ (reference sequence). CDR3 size: 18 residues. The CDR3 DNA is TGTGCCAGCAGCCCGATGACCCCTGGACTAGCGGGAGCTATTGAGCAGTTCTTC. Protein product: CASSPMTPGLAGAIEQFF.

The gene calls are TRBV6-5 and TRBJ2-3; D is possibly TRBD1 or TRBD2 (5 bases each). This CDR3 has 16 residues. Trimming shortened V by 6 bases and J by 2 bases, and 18 bases separated the two germline ends. CDR1 and CDR2 from the germline V gene are MNHEY and SVGAGI. The CDR3 DNA reads TGTGCCAGCAGCCGTGCCGGGGCCGCCTCCACAGATACGCAGTATTTT. This sequence encodes CASSRAGAASTDTQYF.

The rearrangement joins TRBV3-1 to TRBJ2-7, with TRBD2 identical over 10 bases. This CDR3 spans 16 amino acids. Germline V gene data show CDR1 as LGHDT and CDR2 as YNNKEL (reference sequence). J was trimmed by 5 bases and V by 4 bases; bases with no gene match: 11. The CDR3 reads CASSRSSGSSSDEQYF. CDR3 DNA: TGTGCCAGCAGCCGATCTAGCGGGAGTAGTTCCGACGAGCAGTACTTC.

This clonotype was counted a few times. At one of its ends the junction is not consistent with the germline gene, which may arise from a read error. The rearrangement uses TRBV7-2 and TRBJ2-5; weak D call: TRBD2 (5 bases). The CDR3 extends over 14 amino acids. The germline V gene encodes CDR1 SGHTA and CDR2 FQGNSA. The CDR3 DNA reads TGTGCCAACAGCTTAGGCCGGACTGGCGAGACCCAGTACTTC. This codes for CANSLGRTGETQYF.

The rearrangement joins TRBV2 to TRBJ1-2; D is undetermined. This CDR3 spans 14 amino acids. Germline values: CDR1 SNHLY, CDR2 FYNNEI. V lost 4 bases and J lost 7, with 16 bases in between. CDR3: CASSVSDIPGGYTF. DNA for the CDR3: TGTGCCAGCAGTGTCAGCGATATTCCGGGTGGCTACACCTTC.

J is TRBJ2-6 and V is TRBV5-1; 7 nucleotides align to TRBD1. CDR1 SGHRS and CDR2 YFSETQ come from the germline V gene. CDR3 length: 16 residues. V lost 3 bases and J lost 2; bases outside the gene matches: 5. CDR3 nucleotides: TGCGCCAGCAGCTGGGGACAGTCTGCTGGGGCCAACGTCCTGACTTTC. Protein: CASSWGQSAGANVLTF.

The chain recombines TRBV5-1 with TRBJ2-3; 12 bases agree with TRBD2. The CDR3 contains 17 residues. CDR1 and CDR2 from the germline V gene are SGHRS and YFSETQ. With 4 bases clipped from V and 2 bases from J, the junction kept 8 bases outside the gene matches. The CDR3, as DNA: TGCGCCAGCAGCCCGACGACTAGCGGGGGATACACAGATACGCAGTATTTT. Its protein product is CASSPTTSGGYTDTQYF.

The chain links TRBV20-1 to TRBJ2-7, with TRBD1 matching over 11 bases. This CDR3 region has 16 residues. Losses at the gene ends were 5 bases for V and 4 bases for J; bases not matched to a gene: 13. Germline CDR1 reads DFQATT; CDR2 reads SNEGSKA (reference sequence). The CDR3 DNA follows: TGCAGTGCTCGTGGGGTAACCGGACAGGGGGCATACGAGCAGTACTTC. Protein product: CSARGVTGQGAYEQYF.

In this sample, this clonotype turned up a few times. The chain combines TRBV4-1 with TRBJ2-5, with D perhaps TRBD1 or TRBD2 (6 bases each). Trimming stripped 0 bases from V and 2 bases from J, with 13 bases between. Per germline, CDR1 MGHRA and CDR2 YSYEKL. The CDR3 runs 16 residues. This CDR3 is CASSQEQGGTQETQYF. The CDR3 nucleotides are TGCGCCAGCAGCCAAGAACAGGGCGGGACTCAAGAGACCCAGTACTTC.

This clonotype was seen at least ten times. V gene TRBV7-2 combines with J gene TRBJ2-7, with TRBD1 as a possible D gene (6 bases). CDR1 is SGHTA and CDR2 is FQGNSA in the germline V gene. The CDR3 length is 14 residues. V was trimmed by 3 bases and J by 0 bases, leaving 9 bases between them. The CDR3: CASSLGQFSYEQYF. The CDR3 region has the DNA TGTGCCAGCAGCTTGGGACAATTCTCCTACGAGCAGTACTTC.

This sequence joins TRBV7-2 and TRBJ2-7; tentative D call: TRBD2 (5 bases). V was pared by 0 bases and J by 1 base, with 13 bases between. Germline CDR1 and CDR2: SGHTA and FQGNSA. This CDR3 has 16 amino acids. Written as DNA, the CDR3 is TGTGCCAGCAGCTTAGCTGCGTTTACGGGATCCTACGAGCAGTACTTC. Amino acid sequence: CASSLAAFTGSYEQYF.

This clonotype was observed a few times. At one end the junction does not follow the germline gene, possibly because of a read error. The chain uses TRBV18 and TRBJ1-4; no clear D gene. Germline loops: CDR1 KGHSH, CDR2 LQKENI. The CDR3 totals 15 residues. The CDR3 sequence: CASSPRAASNEKLFF. In nucleotides, the CDR3 is TGTGCCAGCTCACCACGGGCAGCCTCTAATGAAAAGCTGTTTTTT.

The gene calls are TRBV5-1 and TRBJ2-1; 9 nucleotides agree with TRBD1. The V gene end was trimmed by 2 bases and the J gene end by 6 bases; junction bases not matched to a gene: 9. Germline CDR1 SGHRS, CDR2 YFSETQ. CDR3 length: 16 amino acids. The CDR3 region is CASSFVPGQGGNEQFF. CDR3 DNA: TGCGCCAGCAGCTTTGTACCGGGACAGGGCGGCAATGAGCAGTTCTTC.

J is TRBJ2-3 and V is TRBV29-1; tentatively, D is TRBD2 (6 bases). The germline V gene encodes CDR1 SQVTM and CDR2 ANQGSEA. This CDR3 has 14 residues. V shed 6 bases and J shed 5 bases, with 18 bases lying between them. CDR3 coding DNA: TGCAGCGTGGGAGGTCGGGGCTCTTTAGATACGCAGTATTTT. Amino acids: CSVGGRGSLDTQYF.

The J gene is TRBJ1-5, the V gene TRBV5-1; D is undetermined. This CDR3 is built from 15 residues. The V gene's germline CDR1 is SGHRS and CDR2 YFSETQ. The V end lost 0 bases, the J end lost 2 bases, and 9 bases lay between the germline ends. The CDR3 here is CASSLDALGNQPQHF. As DNA, the CDR3 is TGCGCCAGCAGCTTGGACGCGTTGGGCAATCAGCCCCAGCATTTT.

The J gene is TRBJ1-6, the V gene TRBV10-3; weak D call: TRBD1 (5 bases). This CDR3 has 13 amino acids. The V gene's germline CDR1 is ENHRY and CDR2 SYGVKD. Trimming cost V 8 bases and J 10 bases, with 15 bases left between them. The DNA of the CDR3 is TGTGCCATCGGGGGAGATGGGAGGTCACCCCTCCACTTT. Its translation: CAIGGDGRSPLHF.

This clonotype was detected ten times or more. V gene TRBV5-1 combines with J gene TRBJ2-3; possibly TRBD1 for D (5 bases). The V end was cut by 0 bases, the J end by 2 bases, with 7 bases between. CDR3 length equals 14 residues. Germline loops: CDR1 SGHRS, CDR2 YFSETQ. The CDR3 is CASSLGQSTDTQYF. CDR3 DNA sequence: TGCGCCAGCAGCTTGGGACAGTCCACAGATACGCAGTATTTT.

In the case of this clonotype: A read error may be the cause here, since a much bigger clone is one base away. This chain joins TRBV3-1 and TRBJ2-6; D is uncertain. The CDR3 totals 13 residues. CDR1 is LGHDT and CDR2 is YNNKEL in the germline V gene (reference sequence). V was shortened by 9 bases and J by 2 bases, with 8 bases between the two germline ends. CDR3 sequence reads: CASRRTGANVLTF. The CDR3, as DNA: TGTGCCAGTCGCAGGACTGGGGCCAACGTCCTGACTTTC.

With regard to this clonotype: Since a much larger clone is just one base distant, this may be a read error. The V gene is TRBV20-1, the J gene TRBJ2-1, with 9 bases aligning to TRBD2. Unmatched junction bases numbered 7, after V lost 0 bases and J lost 4 bases. The CDR3 sequence is 16 residues long. Germline V CDR1 and CDR2: DFQATT, SNEGSKA (reference sequence). Here the CDR3 DNA reads TGCAGTGCTAGAGATTTCCCTAGCGGGGAATACAATGAGCAGTTCTTC. It yields the protein CSARDFPSGEYNEQFF.

The V call is TRBV7-2, the J call TRBJ1-5; D may be TRBD1 (5 bases). Germline-derived CDR1 and CDR2 are SGHTA and FQGNSA. The CDR3 runs 13 residues. V lost 5 bases and J 5 bases, leaving 10 bases between the germline ends. The CDR3 loop is CASSVQGDQPQHF. The CDR3 nucleotides are TGTGCCAGCAGCGTTCAAGGGGATCAGCCCCAGCATTTT. Full variable domain (outside the CDR3, taken from reference TRBV7-2 and TRBJ1-5): GAGVSQSPSNKVTEKGKDVELRCDPISGHTALYWYRQSLGQGLEFLIYFQGNSAPDKSGLPSDRFSAERTGGSVSTLTIQRTQQEDSAVYLCASSVQGDQPQHFGDGTRLSIL.

This clonotype has a handful of counts. V is TRBV3-1 and J is TRBJ2-3, with TRBD2 matching over 10 bases. The CDR3 has 17 residues. Germline-derived CDR1 and CDR2 are LGHDT and YNNKEL (reference sequence). The junction had 7 bases not matched to a gene; V was cut back by 0 bases and J by 4 bases. As DNA, the CDR3 is TGTGCCAGCAGCCAAGATCGCCTAGCGGGAGTTCCAGATACGCAGTATTTT. Translated, it gives CASSQDRLAGVPDTQYF.

The chain couples TRBV6-5 to TRBJ2-5; D is uncertain. Germline V gene data show CDR1 as MNHEY and CDR2 as SVGAGI. The V end was cut by 2 bases, the J end by 1 base, with 11 bases between. There are 15 residues in the CDR3. For the CDR3, the DNA is TGTGCCAGCAGTTACAATGGACGCATCCAAGAGACCCAGTACTTC. Its translation is CASSYNGRIQETQYF.

This clonotype was seen a handful of times. The V call is TRBV20-1, the J call TRBJ2-5, with 7 bases that match TRBD2. Germline CDR1 reads DFQATT; CDR2 reads SNEGSKA (reference sequence). The ends lost 6 bases at V and 1 base at J; junction bases unmatched: 2. The CDR3 contains 12 residues. Written as DNA, the CDR3 is TGCAGTGCCCTAGCGGTCCAAGAGACCCAGTACTTC. Translation gives CSALAVQETQYF.

The J gene is TRBJ2-7, the V gene TRBV25-1; D unresolved. CDR1 MGHDK and CDR2 SYGVNS come from the germline V gene. This CDR3 region has 13 residues. Trimming pared 0 bases from V and 5 bases from J, leaving 8 bases between. CDR3 region: CASSEYMTDEQYF. The CDR3 bases are TGTGCCAGCAGTGAATATATGACGGACGAGCAGTACTTC.

The chain couples TRBV12-3 or TRBV12-4 to TRBJ2-6; weak D call: TRBD1 (6 bases). The CDR3 is 19 amino acids. V was pared by 6 bases and J by 2 bases, with 23 bases between. CDR3 sequence reads: CASRPSGTGRRAGANVLTF. The CDR3 nucleotides read TGTGCCAGCAGACCTAGTGGAACAGGGAGAAGAGCTGGGGCCAACGTCCTGACTTTC.

The chain uses TRBV20-1 and TRBJ2-3; TRBD2 matches 9 bases. Looked up from germline, CDR1 is DFQATT and CDR2 is SNEGSKA (reference sequence). This CDR3 is built from 14 residues. V lost 3 bases to trimming and J lost 5 bases; unmatched junction nucleotides: 6. The CDR3 sequence is CSASRGRGIDTQYF. The CDR3 region has the DNA TGCAGTGCTAGTCGCGGGAGGGGGATAGATACGCAGTATTTT.